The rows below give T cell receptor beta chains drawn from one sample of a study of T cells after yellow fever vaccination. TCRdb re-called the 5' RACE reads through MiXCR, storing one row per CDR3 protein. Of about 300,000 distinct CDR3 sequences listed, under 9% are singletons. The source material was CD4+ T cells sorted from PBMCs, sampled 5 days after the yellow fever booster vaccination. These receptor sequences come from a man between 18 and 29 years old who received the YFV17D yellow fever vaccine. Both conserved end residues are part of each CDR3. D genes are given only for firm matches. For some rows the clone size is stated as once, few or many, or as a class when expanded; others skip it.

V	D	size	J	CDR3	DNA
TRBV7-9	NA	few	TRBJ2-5	CASSPGRTDQETQYF	TGTGCCAGCAGCCCGGGACGGACAGACCAAGAGACCCAGTACTTC
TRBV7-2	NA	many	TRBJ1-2	CASGRGQVWDYGYTF	TGTGCCAGCGGGCGAGGGCAGGTGTGGGACTATGGCTACACCTTC
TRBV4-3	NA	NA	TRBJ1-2	CASSQAEQDF	TGCGCCAGCAGCCAGGCAGAGCAAGACTTC
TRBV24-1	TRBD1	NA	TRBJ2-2	CATSDWTGPNGELFF	TGTGCCACCAGTGACTGGACAGGGCCTAATGGGGAGCTGTTTTTT
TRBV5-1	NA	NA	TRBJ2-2	CASTWAMSTGELFF	TGCGCCAGCACATGGGCAATGAGCACCGGGGAGCTGTTTTTT
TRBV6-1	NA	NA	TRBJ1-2	CASSDGQDYGYTF	TGTGCCAGCAGTGACGGGCAGGACTATGGCTACACCTTC
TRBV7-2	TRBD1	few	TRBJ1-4	CASSTRTGTEKLFF	TGTGCCAGCAGCACAAGGACAGGTACCGAAAAACTGTTTTTT
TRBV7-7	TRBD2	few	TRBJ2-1	CASSLGAGGLAASEQFF	TGTGCTAGCAGCTTAGGGGCCGGGGGACTAGCGGCGAGCGAGCAGTTCTTC
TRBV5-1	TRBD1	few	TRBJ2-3	CASFDPGQGMADTQYF	TGCGCCAGCTTTGACCCGGGACAGGGAATGGCAGATACGCAGTATTTT
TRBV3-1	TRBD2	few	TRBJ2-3	CASSQTGTSILDTQYF	TGTGCCAGCAGCCAGACCGGGACTAGTATTTTAGATACGCAGTATTTT
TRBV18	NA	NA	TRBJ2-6	CASSNSSSGANVLTF	TGTGCCAGCTCGAATTCCTCTTCTGGGGCCAACGTCCTGACTTTC
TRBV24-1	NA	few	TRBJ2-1	CATSDLRNEQFF	TGTGCCACCAGTGATTTGCGAAATGAGCAGTTCTTC
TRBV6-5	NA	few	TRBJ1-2	CASREGTGTGGYTF	TGTGCCAGCAGGGAAGGGACCGGTACCGGGGGCTACACCTTC
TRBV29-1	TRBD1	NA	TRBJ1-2	CSVGTGGTQDYGYTF	TGCAGCGTGGGGACAGGGGGCACTCAGGACTATGGCTACACCTTC
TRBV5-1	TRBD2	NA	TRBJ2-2	CASSSRGSASTGELFF	TGCGCCAGCAGTTCCCGCGGGAGCGCGAGCACCGGGGAGCTGTTTTTT
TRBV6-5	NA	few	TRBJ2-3	CASSRGSSTDTQYF	TGTGCCAGCTCTCGGGGGTCAAGCACAGATACGCAGTATTTT
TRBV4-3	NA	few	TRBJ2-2	CASSQDWTVPNTGELFF	TGCGCCAGCAGCCAAGATTGGACAGTCCCGAACACCGGGGAGCTGTTTTTT
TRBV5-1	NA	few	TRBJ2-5	CASSLMIGQQETQYF	TGCGCCAGCAGCTTGATGATTGGACAGCAAGAGACCCAGTACTTC
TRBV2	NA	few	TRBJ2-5	CASSDQGGKETQYF	TGTGCCAGCAGTGATCAGGGGGGGAAAGAGACCCAGTACTTC
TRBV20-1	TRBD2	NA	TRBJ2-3	CSARSSGDGRTDTQYF	TGCAGTGCTAGAAGTAGCGGGGACGGTCGCACAGATACGCAGTATTTT
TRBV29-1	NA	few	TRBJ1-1	CSVGRDRNTEAFF	TGCAGCGTGGGGCGAGACAGGAACACTGAAGCTTTCTTT
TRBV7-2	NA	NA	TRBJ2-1	CASSSIVLEQFF	TGTGCCAGCAGCTCGATAGTTCTTGAGCAGTTCTTC
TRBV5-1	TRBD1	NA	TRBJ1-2	CASSWGQGDNYGYTF	TGCGCCAGCAGCTGGGGACAGGGAGACAACTATGGCTACACCTTC
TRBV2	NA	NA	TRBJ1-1	CASSEGATRSRRLGNTEAFF	TGTGCCAGCAGTGAAGGTGCCACGAGGTCGAGGAGGCTTGGGAACACTGAAGCTTTCTTT
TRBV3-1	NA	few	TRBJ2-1	CASSQDPVRIRTEQFF	TGTGCCAGCAGCCAAGATCCCGTCAGGATACGTACTGAGCAGTTCTTC
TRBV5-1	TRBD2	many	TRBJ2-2	CASSLGTSGTGELFF	TGCGCCAGCAGCTTAGGGACTAGCGGCACCGGGGAGCTGTTTTTT
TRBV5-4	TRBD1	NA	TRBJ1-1	CASSGRTGSLTEAFF	TGTGCCAGCAGCGGGCGGACAGGGTCGTTGACTGAAGCTTTCTTT
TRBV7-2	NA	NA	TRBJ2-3	CASSPQGGRSTDTQYF	TGTGCCAGCAGCCCGCAAGGGGGGCGGAGCACAGATACGCAGTATTTT
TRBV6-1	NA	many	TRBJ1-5	CASKRGGGQPQHF	TGTGCCAGCAAGCGGGGAGGAGGTCAGCCCCAGCATTTT
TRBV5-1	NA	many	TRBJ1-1	CASSLGVNTEAFF	TGCGCCAGCAGCTTGGGAGTGAACACTGAAGCTTTCTTT
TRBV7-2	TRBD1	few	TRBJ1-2	CASSWTGFGYTF	TGTGCCAGCAGCTGGACAGGTTTTGGCTACACCTTC
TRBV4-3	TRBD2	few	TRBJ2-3	CASSQEAGGLRDTQYF	TGCGCCAGCAGCCAAGAAGCGGGGGGGTTAAGGGATACGCAGTATTTT
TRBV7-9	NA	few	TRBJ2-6	CASSLERRPNLANVLTF	TGTGCCAGCAGCTTAGAGCGGCGGCCGAATTTGGCCAACGTCCTGACTTTC
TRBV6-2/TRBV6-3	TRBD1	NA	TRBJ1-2	CASSLSRQGSGYTF	TGTGCCAGCAGTCTATCCAGACAGGGAAGCGGCTACACCTTC
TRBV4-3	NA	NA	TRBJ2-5	CASSQEHPGPQETQYF	TGCGCCAGCAGCCAAGAACACCCGGGGCCTCAAGAGACCCAGTACTTC
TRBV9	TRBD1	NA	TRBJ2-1	CASSVSGTGIINEQFF	TGTGCCAGCAGCGTTTCCGGGACAGGGATCATCAATGAGCAGTTCTTC
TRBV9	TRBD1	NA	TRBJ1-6	CASSALGQPTDSPLHF	TGTGCCAGCAGCGCCCTGGGACAGCCAACGGATTCACCCCTCCACTTT
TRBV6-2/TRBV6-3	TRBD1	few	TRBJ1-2	CASGQGIRYTF	TGTGCCAGCGGACAGGGCATACGCTACACCTTC
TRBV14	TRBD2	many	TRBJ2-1	CASSQGLAGEQFF	TGTGCCAGCAGCCAGGGACTAGCGGGTGAGCAGTTCTTC
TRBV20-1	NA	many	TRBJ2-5	CSARLVSETQYF	TGCAGTGCTAGACTAGTTTCGGAGACCCAGTACTTC
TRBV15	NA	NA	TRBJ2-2	CATSREENTGELFF	TGTGCCACCAGCAGAGAGGAGAACACCGGGGAGCTGTTTTTT
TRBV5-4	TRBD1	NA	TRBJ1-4	CASSLAGGHEKLFF	TGTGCCAGCAGCTTGGCAGGGGGCCATGAAAAACTGTTTTTT
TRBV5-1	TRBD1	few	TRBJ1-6	CASSRDRGRGPLHF	TGCGCCAGCAGCCGCGACAGGGGCAGGGGACCCCTCCACTTT
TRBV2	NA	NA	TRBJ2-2	CASTQDTGELFF	TGTGCCAGCACGCAGGACACCGGGGAGCTGTTTTTT
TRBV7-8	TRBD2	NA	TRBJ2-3	CASSRRLTLAGGPGFTDTQYF	TGTGCCAGCAGCCGAAGGTTAACACTAGCGGGGGGGCCGGGATTCACAGATACGCAGTATTTT
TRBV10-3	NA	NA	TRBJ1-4	CAISGRVGEKLFF	TGTGCCATCAGTGGGAGGGTTGGGGAAAAACTGTTTTTT